This T cell receptor (beta chain) was identified during a study of blood T cell repertoires in COVID-19. About the research overall: Researchers got acute and convalescent COVID-19 samples from the United States, Italy and Spain.

The method was immunoSEQ multiplex PCR; TCRdb's version includes in-frame clones alone and lacks a portion of them. The profile shows 250,000 or so clones, around nine tenths of them singletons. The material sequenced was peripheral blood. The receptor comes from a man aged 18-30 years with active or convalescent COVID-19.

For the CDR3, the DNA is TGTGCCAGCGGTCAAGGGACAGTTCCTAACTATGGCTACACCTTC. It translates to CASGQGTVPNYGYTF. The chain uses TRBV27 and TRBJ1-2, with 7 bases identical to TRBD1. Germline trimming cut 8 bases from V and 0 bases from J; bases unmatched to any gene: 9. CDR1 is MNHEY and CDR2 is SMNVEV in the germline V gene (reference sequence). CDR3 length equals 15 residues.